This T cell receptor (beta chain) was recovered during a study of beta chain features in type 1 diabetes. This clone was observed many times. CDR3 length: 13 residues. V lost 4 bases, J lost 4 bases, and 11 bases lay in between. The germline V gene has CDR1 SGDLS and CDR2 YYNGEE. All of the isolated RNA was reverse transcribed, so expressed TCRB transcripts were sequenced. The method was immunoSEQ multiplex PCR; TCRdb's version includes in-frame clones alone and lacks a portion of them. The sample consists of hundreds of thousands of clones, approximately 8.2% of them appearing once. The source material was central memory CD4+ T cells from blood. The sequence derives from a woman aged 18-35 years in good health. The chain links TRBV9 to TRBJ2-5, with a possible D match to TRBD2 (5 bases). CDR3 amino acids: CASSSKLGETQYF. The DNA for the CDR3 is TGTGCCAGCAGCTCTAAACTAGGAGAGACCCAGTACTTC.